This T cell receptor (beta chain) was sequenced for a study of metastatic and nonmetastatic thyroid tumors. This clone was seen at least ten times. V shed 0 bases and J shed 7 bases, with 8 bases lying between them. The CDR3 contains 13 residues. Germline CDR1 is SGHRS and CDR2 is YFSETQ. None of the patients had undergone any treatment ahead of thyroid surgery. TCRdb re-analyzed the PCR reads through MiXCR. This sample has tens of thousands of clones, with 28% found just once. This rearrangement joins TRBV5-1 to TRBJ1-5; no reliable D call. This clonotype was sampled from a male donor with papillary thyroid cancer or a benign thyroid nodule (not recorded which). Some clones in this sample may be carry-over from other donors' samples. Sequenced: blood. CDR3 in DNA: TGCGCCAGCAGCTTGGATCCACGGCAGCCCCAGCATTTT. Amino acids: CASSLDPRQPQHF.